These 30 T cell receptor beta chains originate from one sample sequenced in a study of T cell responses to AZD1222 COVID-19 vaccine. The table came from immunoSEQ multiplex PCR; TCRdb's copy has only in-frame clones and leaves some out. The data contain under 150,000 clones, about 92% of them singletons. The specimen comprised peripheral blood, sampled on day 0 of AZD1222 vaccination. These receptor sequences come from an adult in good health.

CDR3 nucleotide sequence: TGTGCCAGCAGCTTAGTTATTTCTCACGGAATGAACACTGAAGCTTTCTTT. Translation: CASSLVISHGMNTEAFF. V and J are TRBV7-9 and TRBJ1-1, with D hard to call. Germline V lookup: CDR1 SEHNR, CDR2 FQNEAQ (reference sequence). V was cut by 1 base and J by 0 bases, with 15 bases left in between. The length of the CDR3 is 17 residues.

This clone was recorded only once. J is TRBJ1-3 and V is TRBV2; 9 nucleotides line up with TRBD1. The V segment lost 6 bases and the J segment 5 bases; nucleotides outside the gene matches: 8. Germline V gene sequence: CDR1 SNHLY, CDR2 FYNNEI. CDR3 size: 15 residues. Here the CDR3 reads CASSGDRVYRNTIYF. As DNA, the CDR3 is TGTGCCAGCAGCGGGGACAGGGTTTATAGAAACACCATATATTTT.

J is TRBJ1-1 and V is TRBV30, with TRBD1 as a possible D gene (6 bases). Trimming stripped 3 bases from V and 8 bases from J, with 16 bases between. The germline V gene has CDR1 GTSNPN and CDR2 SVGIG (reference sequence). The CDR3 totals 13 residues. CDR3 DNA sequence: TGTGCCTGGAGCACGGAGAGGACAGCAGAAGCTTTCTTT. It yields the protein CAWSTERTAEAFF. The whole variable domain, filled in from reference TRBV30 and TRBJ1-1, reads SQTIHQWPATLVQPVGSPLSLECTVEGTSNPNLYWYRQAAGRGLQLLFYSVGIGQISSEVPQNLSASRPQDRQFILSSKKLLLSDSGFYLCAWSTERTAEAFFGQGTRLTVV.

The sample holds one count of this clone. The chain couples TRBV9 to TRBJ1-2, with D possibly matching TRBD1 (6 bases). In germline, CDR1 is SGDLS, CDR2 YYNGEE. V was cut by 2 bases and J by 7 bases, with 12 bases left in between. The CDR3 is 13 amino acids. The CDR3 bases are TGTGCCAGCAGCGTTGGACAGAAAAGTGGCTACACCTTC. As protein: CASSVGQKSGYTF.

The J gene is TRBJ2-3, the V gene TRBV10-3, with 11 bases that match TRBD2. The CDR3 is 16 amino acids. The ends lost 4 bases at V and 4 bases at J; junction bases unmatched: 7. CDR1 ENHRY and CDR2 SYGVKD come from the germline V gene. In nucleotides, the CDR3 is TGTGCCATCAGTGTGACTAGCGGGATAGTGGCAGATACGCAGTATTTT. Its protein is CAISVTSGIVADTQYF.

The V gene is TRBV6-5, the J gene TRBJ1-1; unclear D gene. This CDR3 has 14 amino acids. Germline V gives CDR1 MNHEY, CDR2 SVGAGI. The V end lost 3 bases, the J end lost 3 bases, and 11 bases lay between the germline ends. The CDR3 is CASSYDIRDTEAFF. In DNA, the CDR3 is TGTGCCAGCAGTTATGACATAAGGGACACTGAAGCTTTCTTT.

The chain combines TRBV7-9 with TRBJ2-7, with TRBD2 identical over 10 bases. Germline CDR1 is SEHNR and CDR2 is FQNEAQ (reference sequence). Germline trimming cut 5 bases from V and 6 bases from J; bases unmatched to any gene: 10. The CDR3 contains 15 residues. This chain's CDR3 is CASSASGTSVREQYF. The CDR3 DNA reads TGTGCCAGCAGCGCATCCGGGACTAGCGTCCGCGAGCAGTACTTC.

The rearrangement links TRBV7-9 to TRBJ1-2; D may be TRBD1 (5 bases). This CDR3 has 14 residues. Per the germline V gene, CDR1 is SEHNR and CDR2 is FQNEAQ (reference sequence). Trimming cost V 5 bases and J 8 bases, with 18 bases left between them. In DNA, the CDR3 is TGTGCCAGCAGCCCTGCCTCAGGGTTGGAGGGCTACACCTTC. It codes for CASSPASGLEGYTF.

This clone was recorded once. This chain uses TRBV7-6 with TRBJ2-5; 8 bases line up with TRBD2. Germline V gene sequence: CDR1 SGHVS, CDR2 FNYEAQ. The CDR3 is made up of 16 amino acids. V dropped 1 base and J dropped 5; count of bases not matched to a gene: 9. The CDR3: CASSLGSGSVRETQYF. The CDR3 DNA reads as TGTGCCAGCAGCTTAGGGAGCGGGAGCGTTCGGGAGACCCAGTACTTC.

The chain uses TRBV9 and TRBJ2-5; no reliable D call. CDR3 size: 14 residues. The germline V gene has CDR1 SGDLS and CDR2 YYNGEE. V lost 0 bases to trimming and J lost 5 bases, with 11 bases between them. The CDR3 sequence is CASSVGQLAETQYF. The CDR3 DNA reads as TGTGCCAGCAGCGTAGGACAACTGGCGGAGACCCAGTACTTC. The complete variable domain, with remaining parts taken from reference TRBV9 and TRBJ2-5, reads DSGVTQTPKHLITATGQRVTLRCSPRSGDLSVYWYQQSLDQGLQFLIQYYNGEERAKGNILERFSAQQFPDLHSELNLSSLELGDSALYFCASSVGQLAETQYFGPGTRLLVL.

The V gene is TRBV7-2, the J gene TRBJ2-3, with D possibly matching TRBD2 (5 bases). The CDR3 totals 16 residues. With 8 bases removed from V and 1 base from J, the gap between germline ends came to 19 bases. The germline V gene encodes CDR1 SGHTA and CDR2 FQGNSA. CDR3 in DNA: TGTGCCAGCGGCACTCGGAGGCCAACAGGCACAGATACGCAGTATTTT. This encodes CASGTRRPTGTDTQYF. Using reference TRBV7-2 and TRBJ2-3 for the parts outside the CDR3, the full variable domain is GAGVSQSPSNKVTEKGKDVELRCDPISGHTALYWYRQSLGQGLEFLIYFQGNSAPDKSGLPSDRFSAERTGGSVSTLTIQRTQQEDSAVYLCASGTRRPTGTDTQYFGPGTRLTVL.

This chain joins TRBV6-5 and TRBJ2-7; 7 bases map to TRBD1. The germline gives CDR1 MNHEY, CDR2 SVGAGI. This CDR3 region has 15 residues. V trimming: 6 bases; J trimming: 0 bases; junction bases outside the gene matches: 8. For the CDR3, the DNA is TGTGCCAGCAGCTATATGTGGGACAGCTCCTACGAGCAGTACTTC. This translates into CASSYMWDSSYEQYF.

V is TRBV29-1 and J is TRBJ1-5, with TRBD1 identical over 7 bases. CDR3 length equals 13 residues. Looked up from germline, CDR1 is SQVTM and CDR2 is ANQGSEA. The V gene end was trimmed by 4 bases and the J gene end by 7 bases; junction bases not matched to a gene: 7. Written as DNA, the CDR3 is TGCAGCGTTGGAGACAGGGTGGGACAGCCCCAGCATTTT. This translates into CSVGDRVGQPQHF.

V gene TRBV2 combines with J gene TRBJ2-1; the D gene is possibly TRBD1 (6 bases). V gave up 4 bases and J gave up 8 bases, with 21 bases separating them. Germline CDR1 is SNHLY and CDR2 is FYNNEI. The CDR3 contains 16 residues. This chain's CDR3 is CASSVPRGQTLYEQFF. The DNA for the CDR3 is TGTGCCAGCAGTGTCCCACGGGGACAAACGCTGTATGAGCAGTTCTTC.

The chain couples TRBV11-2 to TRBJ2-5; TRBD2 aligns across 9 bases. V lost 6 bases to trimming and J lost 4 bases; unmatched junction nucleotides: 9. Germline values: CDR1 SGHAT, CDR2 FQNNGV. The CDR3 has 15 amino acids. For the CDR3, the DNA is TGTGCCAGCAGTCCAATAGCGGGAGTAGGAGAGACCCAGTACTTC. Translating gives CASSPIAGVGETQYF.

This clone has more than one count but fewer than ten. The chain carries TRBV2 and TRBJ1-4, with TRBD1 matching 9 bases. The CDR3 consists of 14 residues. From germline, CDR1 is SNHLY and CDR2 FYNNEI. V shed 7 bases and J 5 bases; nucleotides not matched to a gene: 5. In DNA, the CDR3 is TGTGCCAGCAACGCCGGGACAGGGAATGAAAAACTGTTTTTT. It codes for CASNAGTGNEKLFF.

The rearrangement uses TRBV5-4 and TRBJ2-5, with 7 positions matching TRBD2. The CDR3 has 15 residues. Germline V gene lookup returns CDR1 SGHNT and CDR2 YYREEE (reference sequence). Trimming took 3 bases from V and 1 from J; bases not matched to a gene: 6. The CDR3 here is CASSSGGGAQETQYF. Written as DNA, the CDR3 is TGTGCCAGCAGCTCGGGGGGAGGGGCCCAAGAGACCCAGTACTTC.

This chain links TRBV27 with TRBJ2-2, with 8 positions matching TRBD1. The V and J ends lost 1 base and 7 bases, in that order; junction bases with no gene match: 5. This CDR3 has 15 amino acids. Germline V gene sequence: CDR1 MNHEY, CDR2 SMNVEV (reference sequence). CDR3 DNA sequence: TGTGCCAGCAGTTTATTGGACAGGGATGACGGGGAGCTGTTTTTT. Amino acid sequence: CASSLLDRDDGELFF.

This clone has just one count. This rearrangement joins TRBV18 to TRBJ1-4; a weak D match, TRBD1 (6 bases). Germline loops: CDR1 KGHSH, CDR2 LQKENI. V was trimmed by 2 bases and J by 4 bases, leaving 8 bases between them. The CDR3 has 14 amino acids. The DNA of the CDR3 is TGTGCCAGCTCACCAGGACAGAATAATGAAAAACTGTTTTTT. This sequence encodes CASSPGQNNEKLFF.

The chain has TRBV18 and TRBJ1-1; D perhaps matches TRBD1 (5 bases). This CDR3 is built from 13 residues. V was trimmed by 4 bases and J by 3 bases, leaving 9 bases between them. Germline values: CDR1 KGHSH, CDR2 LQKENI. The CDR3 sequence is CASSQGRDTEAFF. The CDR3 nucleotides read TGTGCCAGCTCACAGGGGCGGGACACTGAAGCTTTCTTT. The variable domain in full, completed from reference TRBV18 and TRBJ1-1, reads NAGVMQNPRHLVRRRGQEARLRCSPMKGHSHVYWYRQLPEEGLKFMVYLQKENIIDESGMPKERFSAEFPKEGPSILRIQQVVRGDSAAYFCASSQGRDTEAFFGQGTRLTVV.

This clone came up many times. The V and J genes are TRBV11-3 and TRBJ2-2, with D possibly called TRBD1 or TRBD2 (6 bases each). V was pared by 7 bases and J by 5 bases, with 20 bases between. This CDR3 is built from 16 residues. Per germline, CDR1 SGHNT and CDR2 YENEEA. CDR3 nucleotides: TGTGCCAGCACCCCCGGGGTCAGGGGAGGAACCGGGGAGCTGTTTTTT. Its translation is CASTPGVRGGTGELFF. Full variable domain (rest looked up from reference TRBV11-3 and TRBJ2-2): EAGVVQSPRYKIIEKKQPVAFWCNPISGHNTLYWYLQNLGQGPELLIRYENEEAVDDSQLPKDRFSAERLKGVDSTLKIQPAELGDSAVYLCASTPGVRGGTGELFFGEGSRLTVL.

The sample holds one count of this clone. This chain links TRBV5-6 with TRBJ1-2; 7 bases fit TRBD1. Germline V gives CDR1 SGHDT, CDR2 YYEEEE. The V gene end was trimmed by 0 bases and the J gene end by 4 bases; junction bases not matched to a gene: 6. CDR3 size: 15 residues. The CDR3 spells CASSLGDRPIYGYTF. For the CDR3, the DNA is TGTGCCAGCAGCTTGGGGGACAGACCGATCTATGGCTACACCTTC. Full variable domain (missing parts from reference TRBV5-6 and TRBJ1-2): DAGVTQSPTHLIKTRGQQVTLRCSPKSGHDTVSWYQQALGQGPQFIFQYYEEEERQRGNFPDRFSGHQFPNYSSELNVNALLLGDSALYLCASSLGDRPIYGYTFGSGTRLTVV.

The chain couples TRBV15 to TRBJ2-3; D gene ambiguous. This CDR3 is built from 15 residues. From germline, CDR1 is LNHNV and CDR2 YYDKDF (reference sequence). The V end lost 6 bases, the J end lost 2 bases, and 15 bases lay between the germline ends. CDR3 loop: CATSRVGRYTDTQYF. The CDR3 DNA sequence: TGTGCCACCAGTCGGGTGGGAAGGTACACAGATACGCAGTATTTT.

The CDR3 DNA reads as TGTGCCAGTAGCCACGGACGTGGAAACACCATATATTTT. Protein product: CASSHGRGNTIYF. V and J are TRBV19 and TRBJ1-3, with no clear D. The CDR3 is 13 residues long. V shed 6 bases and J shed 3 bases, with 9 bases lying between them. Germline values: CDR1 LNHDA, CDR2 SQIVND (reference sequence).

This CDR3 is CASSLDRDTEAFF. Written as DNA, the CDR3 is TGTGCCAGCAGCCTGGACCGGGACACTGAAGCTTTCTTT. V is TRBV4-2 and J is TRBJ1-1; the D is unclear. This CDR3 is built from 13 residues. V shed 4 bases and J shed 3 bases, with 9 bases lying between them. Germline V gene sequence: CDR1 LGHNA, CDR2 YNFKEQ.

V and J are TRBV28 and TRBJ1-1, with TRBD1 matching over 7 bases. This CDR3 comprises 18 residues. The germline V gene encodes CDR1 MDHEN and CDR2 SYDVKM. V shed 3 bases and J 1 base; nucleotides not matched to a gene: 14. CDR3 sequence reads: CASSFPRSRTGKNTEAFF. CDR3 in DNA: TGTGCCAGCAGTTTCCCGCGATCCCGGACAGGAAAGAACACTGAAGCTTTCTTT.

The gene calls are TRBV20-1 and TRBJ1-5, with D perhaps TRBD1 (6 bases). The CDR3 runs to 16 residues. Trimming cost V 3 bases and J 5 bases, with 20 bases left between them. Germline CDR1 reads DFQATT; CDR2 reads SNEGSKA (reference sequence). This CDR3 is CSASSRGGYSDQPQHF. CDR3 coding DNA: TGCAGTGCTAGTTCGAGAGGGGGATATTCTGATCAGCCCCAGCATTTT.

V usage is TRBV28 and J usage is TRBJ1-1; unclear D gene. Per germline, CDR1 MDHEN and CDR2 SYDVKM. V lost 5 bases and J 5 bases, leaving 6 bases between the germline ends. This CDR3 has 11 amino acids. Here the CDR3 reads CASSIETEAFF. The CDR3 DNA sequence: TGTGCCAGCAGTATAGAGACTGAAGCTTTCTTT.

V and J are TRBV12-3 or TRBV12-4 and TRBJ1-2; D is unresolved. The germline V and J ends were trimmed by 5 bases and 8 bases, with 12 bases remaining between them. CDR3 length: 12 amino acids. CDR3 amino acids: CASSPGGQGYTF. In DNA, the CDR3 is TGTGCCAGCAGTCCCGGTGGTCAAGGCTACACCTTC.

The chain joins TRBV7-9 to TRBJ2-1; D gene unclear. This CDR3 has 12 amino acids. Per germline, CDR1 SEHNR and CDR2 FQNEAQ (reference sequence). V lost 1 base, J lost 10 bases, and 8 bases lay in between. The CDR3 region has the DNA TGTGCCAGCAGCTTAGTAAATAGGGAGCAGTTCTTC. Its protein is CASSLVNREQFF.